Presented here are 18 T cell receptor beta chains from one specimen sequenced in a study of shared clonotypes between healthy human individuals. Sequencing was performed with immunoSEQ multiplex PCR; in TCRdb, only in-frame clones are kept and a portion is missing. The repertoire has 2.3 million or so clones, just over 90% of them found once; the top ten carry around 0.4%. The specimen sequenced was naive CD4+ T cells from PBMCs. The subset: CD45RA+ positively selected. The receptors shown here come from a young man in good health. Some clones in this sample may be carry-over from other donors' samples.

This clone showed up just once. This chain uses TRBV7-3 with TRBJ1-3; possibly TRBD1 for D (5 bases). Germline V gene sequence: CDR1 SGHTA, CDR2 FQGTGA. V dropped 5 bases and J dropped 0 bases, with 11 bases sitting between them. The length of the CDR3 is 15 residues. The CDR3 coding sequence is TGTGCCAGCAGCCCCGACAGCCACTCTGGAAACACCATATATTTT. As protein: CASSPDSHSGNTIYF.

The chain recombines TRBV2 with TRBJ1-5, with D possibly TRBD1 on 5 matching bases. CDR1 is SNHLY, CDR2 FYNNEI, per germline. CDR3 size: 18 residues. The V and J ends lost 2 bases and 5 bases respectively, with 22 bases between them. The CDR3, as DNA: TGTGCCAGCAGTGAAAGGTGGGGGAGATATCAGGAGGATCAGCCCCAGCATTTT. Its protein product is CASSERWGRYQEDQPQHF.

The chain has TRBV7-9 and TRBJ1-4, with D maybe TRBD1 (5 bases). The CDR3 has 12 residues. V was shortened by 5 bases and J by 6 bases, with 7 bases between the two germline ends. CDR1 is SEHNR and CDR2 is FQNEAQ in the germline V gene (reference sequence). DNA of the CDR3: TGTGCCAGCAGCGGGACGGATGAAAAACTGTTTTTT. As protein: CASSGTDEKLFF.

This chain joins TRBV25-1 and TRBJ2-7; D is possibly TRBD1 (5 bases). Germline V gene lookup returns CDR1 MGHDK and CDR2 SYGVNS. V dropped 4 bases and J dropped 2 bases, with 18 bases sitting between them. This CDR3 spans 16 amino acids. The CDR3 reads CASSAIGAGWAYEQYF. Written as DNA, the CDR3 is TGTGCCAGCAGTGCCATAGGGGCAGGTTGGGCCTACGAGCAGTACTTC.

V usage is TRBV6-5 and J usage is TRBJ2-7; TRBD2 aligns across 7 bases. There are 15 residues in the CDR3. V shed 6 bases and J 3 bases; nucleotides not matched to a gene: 11. CDR1 and CDR2 (germline): MNHEY, SVGAGI. The CDR3, as DNA: TGTGCCAGCAGAACTAGCGTCTTAATATACTACGAGCAGTACTTC. Its protein product is CASRTSVLIYYEQYF.

The chain couples TRBV6-1 to TRBJ2-7, with D maybe TRBD1 (7 bases). Germline V gives CDR1 MNHNS, CDR2 SASEGT. The CDR3 is 14 amino acids. V lost 4 bases to trimming and J lost 6 bases, with 16 bases between them. The CDR3 DNA sequence: TGTGCCAGCAGTGTGGCGGGACAGTTGCTCGAGCAGTACTTC. Protein sequence: CASSVAGQLLEQYF.

Regarding this clone: The sample carries other DNA sequences with the same CDR3. V is TRBV5-4 and J is TRBJ2-7, with 12 positions matching TRBD2. This CDR3 has 14 amino acids. Per the germline V gene, CDR1 is SGHNT and CDR2 is YYREEE (reference sequence). The V gene end was trimmed by 4 bases and the J gene end by 4 bases; junction bases not matched to a gene: 3. CDR3 loop: CASSPGTSGYEQYF. CDR3 nucleotides: TGTGCCAGCAGCCCGGGGACTAGCGGGTACGAGCAGTACTTC.

The V and J genes are TRBV30 and TRBJ2-7; 10 bases align to TRBD1. The CDR3 has 14 residues. Trimming cost V 3 bases and J 4 bases; bases outside gene matches: 6. The germline CDR1 and CDR2 sequences are GTSNPN and SVGIG (reference sequence). CDR3 sequence (DNA): TGTGCCTGGAGGCGCCGGGACAGGGGATACGAGCAGTACTTC. Protein sequence: CAWRRRDRGYEQYF.

V gene TRBV7-2 combines with J gene TRBJ2-1, with D tentatively TRBD2 (5 bases). The length of the CDR3 is 14 residues. The V end was cut by 1 base, the J end by 6 bases, with 10 bases between. Germline lookup yields CDR1 SGHTA and CDR2 FQGNSA. CDR3 protein: CASSLGTASNEQFF. Written as DNA, the CDR3 is TGTGCCAGCAGCTTAGGGACTGCGTCCAATGAGCAGTTCTTC. Based on the CDR3 plus reference TRBV7-2 and TRBJ2-1, the full variable domain is GAGVSQSPSNKVTEKGKDVELRCDPISGHTALYWYRQSLGQGLEFLIYFQGNSAPDKSGLPSDRFSAERTGGSVSTLTIQRTQQEDSAVYLCASSLGTASNEQFFGPGTRLTVL.

The gene calls are TRBV30 and TRBJ1-2; weak D call: TRBD1 (5 bases). From germline, CDR1 is GTSNPN and CDR2 SVGIG (reference sequence). Deletions cut 4 bases from V and 4 bases from J, with 13 bases between. This CDR3 comprises 13 residues. The CDR3 protein is CAWNRDLGYGYTF. The CDR3 nucleotides read TGTGCCTGGAACCGGGACTTAGGCTATGGCTACACCTTC.

This sequence joins TRBV7-2 and TRBJ2-7; possibly TRBD1 or TRBD2 for D (5 bases each). CDR1 is SGHTA and CDR2 is FQGNSA in the germline V gene. This CDR3 spans 13 amino acids. The V end was cut by 5 bases, the J end by 9 bases, with 17 bases between. Here the CDR3 reads CASSPRDRLGQYF. CDR3 sequence (DNA): TGTGCCAGCAGCCCCCGGGACCGCCTTGGGCAGTACTTC.

This sequence joins TRBV7-3 and TRBJ2-7, with a weak D call TRBD1 (7 bases). CDR1 and CDR2 (germline): SGHTA, FQGTGA. V dropped 2 bases and J dropped 3 bases, with 14 bases sitting between them. The CDR3 is made up of 15 amino acids. Here the CDR3 reads CASSLEAGGNYEQYF. The DNA for the CDR3 is TGTGCCAGCAGCTTAGAGGCAGGGGGGAACTACGAGCAGTACTTC.

This clone was seen a few times. The sample has other DNA sequences that encode this CDR3 too. This chain joins TRBV25-1 and TRBJ1-1; 7 bases are a match to TRBD1. The CDR3 sequence is 14 residues long. Germline trimming cut 1 base from V and 5 bases from J; bases unmatched to any gene: 4. The germline V gene has CDR1 MGHDK and CDR2 SYGVNS. Here the CDR3 reads CASSESGGWTEAFF. The DNA for the CDR3 is TGTGCCAGCAGTGAATCAGGGGGTTGGACTGAAGCTTTCTTT.

The table lists this clone with a few counts. CDR3 loop: CASSTGAYGYTF. Written as DNA, the CDR3 is TGTGCCAGCAGTACGGGAGCATATGGCTACACCTTC. The J gene is TRBJ1-2, the V gene TRBV6-5; unclear D gene. This CDR3 is built from 12 residues. Trimming removed 5 bases at V and 5 bases at J, with 9 bases between. Germline CDR1 is MNHEY and CDR2 is SVGAGI.

For the CDR3, the DNA is TGCGCCAGCAGCTCAACAGGGACCCCCTCCTACGAGCAGTACTTC. Amino acid sequence: CASSSTGTPSYEQYF. J is TRBJ2-7 and V is TRBV5-1, with TRBD1 as a possible D gene (6 bases). CDR1 and CDR2 (germline): SGHRS, YFSETQ. The CDR3 has 15 residues. V was trimmed by 3 bases and J by 0 bases, leaving 13 bases between them.

This chain connects TRBV19 to TRBJ2-7, with D unresolved. Trimming shortened V by 3 bases and J by 2 bases, and 11 bases separated the two germline ends. This CDR3 has 14 residues. The germline V gene encodes CDR1 LNHDA and CDR2 SQIVND (reference sequence). CDR3 protein: CASSMRSRTYEQYF. CDR3 nucleotides: TGTGCCAGTAGTATGCGGAGTAGGACCTACGAGCAGTACTTC.

The chain has TRBV23-1 and TRBJ1-1; D is ambiguous. TRBV23-1 is assigned to the ORF class and has an uncertain function. V was shortened by 7 bases and J by 5 bases, with 8 bases between the two germline ends. The CDR3 covers 11 residues. The CDR3 protein is CASIPGTEAFF. In DNA form, the CDR3 reads TGCGCCAGCATACCGGGAACTGAAGCTTTCTTT.

This chain links TRBV5-1 with TRBJ2-5, with D perhaps matching TRBD1 (8 bases). V was shortened by 1 base and J by 4 bases, with 14 bases between the two germline ends. CDR3 length equals 15 residues. The germline gives CDR1 SGHRS, CDR2 YFSETQ. CDR3 sequence reads: CASSLTGGGRETQYF. The CDR3 DNA follows: TGCGCCAGCAGCTTGACAGGGGGGGGACGAGAGACCCAGTACTTC.